Below are 6 T cell receptor beta chains sequenced from a single sample in a study of blood T cell repertoires in COVID-19. Repertoires were generated with immunoSEQ multiplex PCR, while TCRdb's copy carries only in-frame clones and drops some. Seen here are roughly 50,000 clones, over 75% observed once, and the top ten hold under 6.5%. Sequencing was performed on peripheral blood. The source of these receptors is a man between 65 and 85 years old with acute or convalescent COVID-19.

The chain couples TRBV7-9 to TRBJ1-1; D is ambiguous. Germline CDR1 and CDR2: SEHNR and FQNEAQ (reference sequence). V lost 8 bases and J lost 1, with 8 bases in between. CDR3 size: 12 residues. CDR3 in amino acids: CASQTQNTEAFF. The CDR3 DNA is TGTGCCAGCCAGACACAGAACACTGAAGCTTTCTTT.

The chain uses TRBV19 and TRBJ2-1, with D possibly matching TRBD2 (6 bases). The CDR3 covers 15 residues. Looked up from germline, CDR1 is LNHDA and CDR2 is SQIVND (reference sequence). Trimming removed 5 bases from V and 3 bases from J, with 14 bases in between. The CDR3 loop is CASSPGRPSYNEQFF. Written as DNA, the CDR3 is TGTGCCAGTAGTCCCGGGAGACCTAGCTACAATGAGCAGTTCTTC.

V gene TRBV28 combines with J gene TRBJ1-4, with no clear D. From germline, CDR1 is MDHEN and CDR2 SYDVKM. V was trimmed by 4 bases and J by 3 bases, leaving 9 bases between them. The length of the CDR3 is 14 residues. The CDR3 DNA is TGTGCCAGCAGTTCTGGCGGAGCTAATGAAAAACTGTTTTTT. Translated, it gives CASSSGGANEKLFF.

The rearrangement uses TRBV15 and TRBJ2-7, with D perhaps TRBD2 (5 bases). The CDR3 covers 14 residues. CDR1 and CDR2 (germline): LNHNV, YYDKDF (reference sequence). V lost 5 bases to trimming and J lost 5 bases, with 16 bases between them. CDR3 sequence reads: CATSPQTRADEQYF. CDR3 bases: TGTGCCACCAGCCCCCAGACGAGGGCCGACGAGCAGTACTTC. The entire variable domain, with the rest obtained from reference TRBV15 and TRBJ2-7, is as follows: DAMVIQNPRYQVTQFGKPVTLSCSQTLNHNVMYWYQQKSSQAPKLLFHYYDKDFNNEADTPDNFQSRRPNTSFCFLDIRSPGLGDTAMYLCATSPQTRADEQYFGPGTRLTVT.

The sample holds one count of this clone. The CDR3 DNA reads TGTGCCAGCAGCCCGAGAGGGACAGGGTATGGCTACACCTTC. It codes for CASSPRGTGYGYTF. The chain uses TRBV7-2 and TRBJ1-2; 9 bases map to TRBD1. In germline, CDR1 is SGHTA, CDR2 FQGNSA. V lost 5 bases to trimming and J lost 5 bases; unmatched junction nucleotides: 6. The CDR3 runs 14 residues.

The chain carries TRBV7-2 and TRBJ2-2; 9 nucleotides agree with TRBD1. Trimming at V came to 5 bases and at J to 5 bases, leaving 12 bases not matched to a gene. Per the germline V gene, CDR1 is SGHTA and CDR2 is FQGNSA. The CDR3 has 17 amino acids. Here the CDR3 DNA reads TGTGCCAGCAGCCTTGACCTCACAGGGGGCAGGACCGGGGAGCTGTTTTTT. Encoded protein: CASSLDLTGGRTGELFF.